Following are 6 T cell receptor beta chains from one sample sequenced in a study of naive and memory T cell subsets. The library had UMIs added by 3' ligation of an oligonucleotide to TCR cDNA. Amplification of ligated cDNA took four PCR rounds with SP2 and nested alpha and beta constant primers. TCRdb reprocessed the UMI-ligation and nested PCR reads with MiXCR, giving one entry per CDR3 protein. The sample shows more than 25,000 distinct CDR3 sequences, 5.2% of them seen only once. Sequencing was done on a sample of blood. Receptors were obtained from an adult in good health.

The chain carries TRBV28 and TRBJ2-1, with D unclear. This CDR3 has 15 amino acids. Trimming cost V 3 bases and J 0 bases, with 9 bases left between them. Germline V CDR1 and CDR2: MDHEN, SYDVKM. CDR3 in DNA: TGTGCCAGCAGTTTCGGGCGGAGCTCCTACAATGAGCAGTTCTTC. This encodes CASSFGRSSYNEQFF.

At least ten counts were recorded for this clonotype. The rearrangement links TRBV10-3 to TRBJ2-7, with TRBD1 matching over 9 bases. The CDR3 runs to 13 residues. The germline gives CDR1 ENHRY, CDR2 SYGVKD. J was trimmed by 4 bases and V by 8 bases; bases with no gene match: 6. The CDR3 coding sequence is TGTGCCATCTCGGACAGGGGATCTTACGAGCAGTACTTC. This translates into CAISDRGSYEQYF.

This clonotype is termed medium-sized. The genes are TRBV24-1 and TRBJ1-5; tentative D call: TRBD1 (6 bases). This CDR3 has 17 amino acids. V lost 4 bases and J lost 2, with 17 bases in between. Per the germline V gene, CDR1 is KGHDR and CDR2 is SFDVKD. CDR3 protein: CATSDSLQGDGNQPQHF. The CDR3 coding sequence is TGTGCCACCAGTGACTCTTTACAGGGAGATGGCAATCAGCCCCAGCATTTT.

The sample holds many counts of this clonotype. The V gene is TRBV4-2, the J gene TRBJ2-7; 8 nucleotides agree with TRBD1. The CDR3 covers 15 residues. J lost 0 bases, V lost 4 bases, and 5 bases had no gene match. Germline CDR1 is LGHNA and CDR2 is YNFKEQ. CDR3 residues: CASSRAGTGSYEQYF. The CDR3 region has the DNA TGTGCCAGCAGCCGAGCCGGGACAGGCTCCTACGAGCAGTACTTC.

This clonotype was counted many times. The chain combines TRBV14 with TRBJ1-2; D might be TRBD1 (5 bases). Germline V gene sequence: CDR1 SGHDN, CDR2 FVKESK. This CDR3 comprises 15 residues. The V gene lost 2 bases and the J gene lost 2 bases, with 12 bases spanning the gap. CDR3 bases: TGTGCCAGCAGCCAATCTAGGGGAAGAAACTATGGCTACACCTTC. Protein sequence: CASSQSRGRNYGYTF. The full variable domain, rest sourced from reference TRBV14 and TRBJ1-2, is EAGVTQFPSHSVIEKGQTVTLRCDPISGHDNLYWYRRVMGKEIKFLLHFVKESKQDESGMPNNRFLAERTGGTYSTLKVQPAELEDSGVYFCASSQSRGRNYGYTFGSGTRLTVV.

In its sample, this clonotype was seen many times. The CDR3 DNA is TGTGCCAGCAGCCCGGGACAGGGAGTGTACTTC. Protein product: CASSPGQGVYF. This sequence joins TRBV7-2 and TRBJ2-4; 9 nucleotides align to TRBD1. This CDR3 contains 11 residues. Germline V gene lookup returns CDR1 SGHTA and CDR2 FQGNSA. J was trimmed by 15 bases and V by 5 bases; bases with no gene match: 5. Using reference TRBV7-2 and TRBJ2-4 for the parts outside the CDR3, the full variable domain is GAGVSQSPSNKVTEKGKDVELRCDPISGHTALYWYRQSLGQGLEFLIYFQGNSAPDKSGLPSDRFSAERTGGSVSTLTIQRTQQEDSAVYLCASSPGQGVYFGAGTRLSVL.